This T cell receptor (beta chain) appears in the sequencing data of a study of OX40 agonist ivuxolimab in advanced cancers. From germline, CDR1 is MNHEY and CDR2 SVGAGI. The CDR3 extends over 15 amino acids. The junction had 11 bases not matched to a gene; V was cut back by 7 bases and J by 2 bases. Clones were read by immunoSEQ multiplex PCR, and TCRdb kept only the in-frame ones, dropping some. The data contain about 42,000 clones, about 88% of them seen just once; the ten biggest clones take up roughly 14%. The receptor's source is an adult with an advanced solid tumor such as melanoma, head and neck, liver or kidney cancer. The source material was CD4+ or CD8+ T cells sorted from blood, sampled in a trial of the OX40 agonist ivuxolimab. The chain has TRBV6-5 and TRBJ2-7; TRBD1 matches at 7 bases. The CDR3 nucleotides are TGTGCCAGCACTCCGGCGAGGGGGCTTGCCTACGAGCAGTACTTC. Translation gives CASTPARGLAYEQYF.